One and the same sample provided the 32 T cell receptor beta chains below, sequenced in a study of cytomegalovirus exposure and HLA in healthy donors (dated by TCRdb to about 2017). The method behind the library was the immunoSEQ multiplex PCR assay. A mixture of 60 forward primers for TCR Vbeta segments and 13 reverse primers for TCR Jbeta segments was used in the multiplex PCR. TCRdb stores this immuneACCESS table with in-frame sequences only. Part of the clones is absent; in the studies checked, under half of the shortfall reflects unresolved V genes, and no reason is known for the rest. The table for this sample lists 200,000 to 250,000 clones; roughly 83% of them were counted only once. Jointly, the top ten make up over 0.65% of the sample. Sequencing was carried out using PBMCs. The receptors were sampled from a boy aged 2 to 9 in good health and CMV-seronegative.

The chain combines TRBV27 with TRBJ2-1; 7 bases are shared with TRBD1. The CDR3 consists of 14 residues. V was clipped by 3 bases and J by 6 bases; unmatched bases: 5. Germline V gene sequence: CDR1 MNHEY, CDR2 SMNVEV (reference sequence). The chain's CDR3 is CASSFGTAINEQFF. In DNA, the CDR3 is TGTGCCAGCAGTTTCGGGACAGCGATCAATGAGCAGTTCTTC.

The V call is TRBV5-6, the J call TRBJ2-6, with 11 bases that match TRBD1. From germline, CDR1 is SGHDT and CDR2 YYEEEE. With V trimmed by 4 bases and J by 0 bases, 6 bases remained unmatched. The CDR3 totals 18 residues. The CDR3 DNA reads as TGTGCCAGCAGCCTACTAGGACAGGGGGCCTCTGGGGCCAACGTCCTGACTTTC. It specifies CASSLLGQGASGANVLTF.

Turning to this clone: One end of the junction fails to match germline, which may point to a read error. Other DNA sequences in this sample translate to the same CDR3. The chain combines TRBV9 with TRBJ1-2; 9 bases match TRBD1. CDR1 and CDR2 (germline): SGDLS, YYNGEE. CDR3 size: 14 residues. The CDR3 loop is CASSVDGQGYGYTF. As DNA, the CDR3 is TGTGCCAGCAGCGTAGATGGACAGGGGTATGGCTATACCTTC.

This clone occurred once. An end of the junction differs from the germline gene, which may be a read error. The chain is built from TRBV7-9 and TRBJ2-7, with 8 nucleotides matching TRBD1. Germline CDR1 and CDR2: SEHNR and FQNEAQ (reference sequence). This CDR3 is 15 amino acids long. The DNA of the CDR3 is TGTGTCAGCAGCAGAACCGGACAGGGACCCCACGAGCAGTACTTC. This codes for CVSSRTGQGPHEQYF.

The chain carries TRBV27 and TRBJ2-3; tentatively, D is TRBD1 (5 bases). The V gene's germline CDR1 is MNHEY and CDR2 SMNVEV (reference sequence). Trimming took 4 bases from V and 0 from J, leaving 8 bases between them. This CDR3 comprises 14 residues. The CDR3 DNA reads as TGTGCCAGCAGTTGGCAGGGTAGCACAGATACGCAGTATTTT. Translation gives CASSWQGSTDTQYF.

The CDR3 bases are TGTGCCAGCAGTCGGGATAGGACAGGGGGGACTGAAGCTTTCTTT. Translated, it gives CASSRDRTGGTEAFF. The V and J genes are TRBV6-5 and TRBJ1-1, with 10 bases matching TRBD1. This CDR3 comprises 15 residues. The trim removed 5 bases at V and 5 bases at J, leaving 8 bases unmatched. Germline V gene data show CDR1 as MNHEY and CDR2 as SVGAGI.

The chain recombines TRBV6-1 with TRBJ1-2; TRBD1 is a possible D gene (5 bases). Germline lookup yields CDR1 MNHNS and CDR2 SASEGT. V was pared by 3 bases and J by 4 bases, with 12 bases between. This CDR3 comprises 14 residues. The CDR3 bases are TGTGCCAGCAGTGACGCAGGGAATGGCTATGGCTACACCTTC. Its translation: CASSDAGNGYGYTF.

The chain is built from TRBV27 and TRBJ1-1; perhaps TRBD1 as D (6 bases). Germline CDR1 and CDR2: MNHEY and SMNVEV (reference sequence). CDR3 size: 13 residues. Trimming pared 8 bases from V and 5 bases from J, leaving 15 bases between. CDR3 amino acids: CASGIQGETEAFF. The CDR3 DNA is TGTGCCAGCGGCATACAGGGAGAGACTGAAGCTTTCTTT.

The V call is TRBV27, the J call TRBJ1-2; 7 bases are shared with TRBD1. CDR3 length: 13 amino acids. Trimming removed 2 bases from V and 4 bases from J; junction bases left unmatched: 1. Per germline, CDR1 MNHEY and CDR2 SMNVEV (reference sequence). The CDR3 is CASSLQGGYGYTF. CDR3 coding DNA: TGTGCCAGCAGTTTACAGGGGGGCTATGGCTACACCTTC.

This sequence joins TRBV27 and TRBJ2-3; no clear D gene. With 6 bases removed from V and 4 bases from J, the gap between germline ends came to 11 bases. CDR3 length equals 13 residues. The V gene's germline CDR1 is MNHEY and CDR2 SMNVEV (reference sequence). CDR3 amino acids: CASREPAADTQYF. The CDR3 DNA reads TGTGCCAGCAGGGAGCCCGCCGCAGATACGCAGTATTTT.

The chain carries TRBV4-2 and TRBJ2-7, with D unresolved. The CDR3 sequence is 14 residues long. The germline gives CDR1 LGHNA, CDR2 YNFKEQ. The V and J ends lost 1 base and 3 bases respectively, with 10 bases between them. CDR3 DNA: TGTGCCAGCAGCCAAGTCCCGACTGTCTACGAGCAGTACTTC. Translation gives CASSQVPTVYEQYF.

V usage is TRBV18 and J usage is TRBJ1-5; TRBD1 is a possible D gene (5 bases). The length of the CDR3 is 13 residues. The V end lost 8 bases, the J end lost 6 bases, and 14 bases lay between the germline ends. The germline gives CDR1 KGHSH, CDR2 LQKENI. CDR3 coding DNA: TGTGCCAGCCGGGGGGTTTCCGGTCAGCCCCAGCATTTT. This codes for CASRGVSGQPQHF.

This clone has just one count. V and J are TRBV27 and TRBJ2-1, with 8 positions matching TRBD2. CDR3 length: 14 residues. V dropped 2 bases and J dropped 8; count of bases not matched to a gene: 5. In germline, CDR1 is MNHEY, CDR2 SMNVEV (reference sequence). CDR3 in DNA: TGTGCCAGCAGTTTAGGGCGGGGGGCTTATGAGCAGTTCTTC. It encodes CASSLGRGAYEQFF.

This chain links TRBV21-1 with TRBJ2-5; whether TRBD1, the table's D call, matches the DNA was not checked. TRBV21-1 is shown as a pseudogene. The CDR3 spans 14 residues. The CDR3 region is CASSKWTGYETQYF. The CDR3, as DNA: TGTGCCAGCAGCAAGTGGACAGGGTATGAGACCCAGTACTTC.

The chain couples TRBV5-8 to TRBJ2-7; D call uncertain. CDR1 SGHTS and CDR2 YDEGEE come from the germline V gene. V lost 0 bases and J 0 bases, leaving 10 bases between the germline ends. The CDR3 length is 15 residues. CDR3: CASSLGVESSYEQYF. The CDR3 DNA reads as TGTGCCAGCAGCTTGGGGGTGGAGAGCTCCTACGAGCAGTACTTC.

This sequence joins TRBV6-1 and TRBJ1-2; 7 bases fit TRBD1. CDR1 and CDR2 from the germline V gene are MNHNS and SASEGT. The CDR3 has 14 residues. The V and J ends lost 1 base and 4 bases, in that order; junction bases with no gene match: 3. CDR3 protein: CASSEEAGGYGYTF. In DNA form, the CDR3 reads TGTGCCAGCAGTGAAGAGGCAGGGGGCTATGGCTACACCTTC.

The J gene is TRBJ1-1, the V gene TRBV6-5; D unclear. The CDR3 runs to 11 residues. The V gene's germline CDR1 is MNHEY and CDR2 SVGAGI. V shed 7 bases and J shed 6 bases, with 9 bases lying between them. The CDR3 spells CASIRRAEAFF. The CDR3 DNA sequence: TGTGCCAGCATCCGGAGAGCTGAAGCTTTCTTT.

The chain has TRBV6-5 and TRBJ2-7; 9 positions match TRBD2. Germline CDR1 is MNHEY and CDR2 is SVGAGI. The CDR3 runs 14 residues. V dropped 6 bases and J dropped 1; count of bases not matched to a gene: 4. As DNA, the CDR3 is TGTGCCAGCAGCTCGACTAGCGGATCCTACGAGCAGTACTTC. This sequence encodes CASSSTSGSYEQYF.

The chain has TRBV4-1 and TRBJ2-7, with D possibly TRBD1 on 5 matching bases. The CDR3 is 13 amino acids. Trimming removed 0 bases from V and 7 bases from J, with 10 bases in between. Germline values: CDR1 MGHRA, CDR2 YSYEKL. The CDR3 loop is CASSQEGRGEQYF. CDR3 coding DNA: TGCGCCAGCAGCCAAGAAGGAAGGGGAGAGCAGTACTTC.

CDR3 in DNA: TGTGCCAGCTCACCACAAAGCGGGGGGTTCAACAATGAGCAGTTCTTC. Translation: CASSPQSGGFNNEQFF. The chain recombines TRBV18 with TRBJ2-1; TRBD2 matches 9 bases. The ends lost 1 base at V and 5 bases at J; junction bases unmatched: 6. From germline, CDR1 is KGHSH and CDR2 LQKENI. The CDR3 is 16 amino acids.

The chain recombines TRBV7-8 with TRBJ2-2, with D perhaps TRBD1 (6 bases). The germline CDR1 and CDR2 sequences are SGHVS and FQNEAQ. This CDR3 is 13 amino acids long. The ends were cut back, 4 bases at V and 6 bases at J, with 9 bases in the middle. The CDR3 region is CASSSGVAGELFF. DNA for the CDR3: TGTGCCAGCAGCTCAGGGGTGGCCGGGGAGCTGTTTTTT.

This clone came up a few times. The chain combines TRBV20-1 with TRBJ2-5; 7 nucleotides match TRBD2. Looked up from germline, CDR1 is DFQATT and CDR2 is SNEGSKA (reference sequence). V lost 0 bases, J lost 10 bases, and 2 bases stayed unmatched. The CDR3 consists of 11 residues. The CDR3 loop is CSARDGLDQYF. As DNA, the CDR3 is TGCAGTGCTAGAGACGGACTAGACCAGTACTTC.

This chain joins TRBV21-1 and TRBJ1-2; TRBD1, the D gene given by the table, was not confirmed from the DNA. TRBV21-1 is tagged as a pseudogene. This CDR3 comprises 12 residues. This CDR3 is CASRQGFYGYTF. CDR3 DNA: TGTGCCAGCAGGCAGGGGTTCTATGGCTACACCTTC.

The rearrangement joins TRBV5-1 to TRBJ1-4; no firm D call. V was pared by 4 bases and J by 8 bases, with 18 bases between. The V gene's germline CDR1 is SGHRS and CDR2 YFSETQ. The CDR3 spans 15 residues. CDR3 in DNA: TGCGCCAGCAGCACCTCTCCGTATCGGGGAGAAAAACTGTTTTTT. Its protein product is CASSTSPYRGEKLFF.

This chain links TRBV7-9 with TRBJ2-7; no definite D call. Trimming shortened V by 5 bases and J by 6 bases, and 14 bases separated the two germline ends. Germline lookup yields CDR1 SEHNR and CDR2 FQNEAQ (reference sequence). This CDR3 comprises 13 residues. The CDR3: CASSQVAESEQYF. CDR3 coding DNA: TGTGCCAGCAGCCAAGTGGCAGAAAGCGAGCAGTACTTC.

The chain couples TRBV5-1 to TRBJ1-1, with 10 bases matching TRBD1. Losses at the gene ends were 4 bases for V and 0 bases for J; bases not matched to a gene: 9. This CDR3 contains 17 residues. Germline CDR1 and CDR2: SGHRS and YFSETQ. As DNA, the CDR3 is TGCGCCAGCAGCCTAGGGACAGGGGTTATGATGAACACTGAAGCTTTCTTT. This gives the protein CASSLGTGVMMNTEAFF. Based on the CDR3 plus reference TRBV5-1 and TRBJ1-1, the full variable domain is KAGVTQTPRYLIKTRGQQVTLSCSPISGHRSVSWYQQTPGQGLQFLFEYFSETQRNKGNFPGRFSGRQFSNSRSEMNVSTLELGDSALYLCASSLGTGVMMNTEAFFGQGTRLTVV.

The V gene is TRBV5-5, the J gene TRBJ2-3; 8 bases map to TRBD1. Per germline, CDR1 SGHKS and CDR2 YYEKEE (reference sequence). After removal of 2 bases from V and 5 bases from J, the junction contained 7 bases not matched to a gene. This CDR3 has 15 residues. CDR3 sequence (DNA): TGTGCCAGCAGCTTCAGGACAGGGTCGGTAGATACGCAGTATTTT. It translates to CASSFRTGSVDTQYF.

The V call is TRBV15, the J call TRBJ2-1, with unresolved D. The CDR3 has 13 amino acids. Germline V CDR1 and CDR2: LNHNV, YYDKDF (reference sequence). Trimming shortened V by 0 bases and J by 15 bases, and 15 bases separated the two germline ends. The CDR3 region is CATSRDLARSAFF. The CDR3 DNA reads TGTGCCACCAGCAGAGATCTGGCCCGGAGCGCGTTCTTC.

This clone was recorded once. The chain couples TRBV10-2 to TRBJ1-5; D gene unclear. Germline CDR1 WSHSY, CDR2 SAAADI. Trimming shortened V by 2 bases and J by 3 bases, and 8 bases separated the two germline ends. This CDR3 region has 14 residues. CDR3: CASSEPENNQPQHF. CDR3 nucleotide sequence: TGCGCCAGCAGTGAGCCGGAGAACAATCAGCCCCAGCATTTT.

The chain joins TRBV4-2 to TRBJ2-7; possibly TRBD2 for D (6 bases). Trimming pared 1 base from V and 3 bases from J, leaving 13 bases between. Germline CDR1 reads LGHNA; CDR2 reads YNFKEQ. The CDR3 extends over 15 amino acids. CDR3 DNA: TGTGCCAGCAGCCAAGCTCTGGCGGAGGGCTACGAGCAGTACTTC. Its translation is CASSQALAEGYEQYF.

The V gene is TRBV19, the J gene TRBJ2-7; 9 nucleotides align to TRBD2. Germline values: CDR1 LNHDA, CDR2 SQIVND (reference sequence). Unmatched junction bases numbered 2, after V lost 2 bases and J lost 3 bases. The CDR3 extends over 14 amino acids. CDR3 in amino acids: CASSISAGGYEQYF. CDR3 nucleotide sequence: TGTGCCAGTAGTATATCAGCGGGAGGCTACGAGCAGTACTTC.

The genes are TRBV30 and TRBJ2-6; D unresolved. The ends were cut back, 3 bases at V and 3 bases at J, with 3 bases in the middle. CDR3 length: 12 amino acids. Germline V gene sequence: CDR1 GTSNPN, CDR2 SVGIG (reference sequence). CDR3 bases: TGTGCCTGGAGCGGTGGGGCCAACGTCCTGACTTTC. It is translated as CAWSGGANVLTF. The full variable domain, its missing parts supplied by reference TRBV30 and TRBJ2-6, is SQTIHQWPATLVQPVGSPLSLECTVEGTSNPNLYWYRQAAGRGLQLLFYSVGIGQISSEVPQNLSASRPQDRQFILSSKKLLLSDSGFYLCAWSGGANVLTFGAGSRLTVL.